Below, 3 T cell receptor beta chains from the same sample are listed, as sequenced in a study of blood T cell repertoires in COVID-19. TCRdb's table, derived via immunoSEQ multiplex PCR, lists solely in-frame clones and lacks some. In the table there are fewer than 300,000 clones, about 80% of which are singletons. Sequenced sample: peripheral blood. These receptors were taken from a woman aged 50 to 65 who had recovered from COVID-19.

This clone was counted ten times or more. The chain employs TRBV5-6 and TRBJ2-7, with 7 bases lining up with TRBD1. CDR1 and CDR2 (germline): SGHDT, YYEEEE. The CDR3 runs 12 residues. V gave up 4 bases and J gave up 3 bases; unmatched junction bases: 1. The CDR3 bases are TGTGCCAGCAGCAGGGACAGCTACGAGCAGTACTTC. It specifies CASSRDSYEQYF.

This chain joins TRBV5-1 and TRBJ2-1; tentatively, D is TRBD2 (5 bases). Between the trimmed V and J ends, which lost 4 bases and 2 bases, there was a span of 16 bases. The CDR3 consists of 16 residues. CDR1 SGHRS and CDR2 YFSETQ come from the germline V gene. The CDR3 region is CASSPMEADTYNEQFF. CDR3 nucleotide sequence: TGCGCCAGCAGCCCTATGGAGGCGGATACCTACAATGAGCAGTTCTTC.

The chain uses TRBV5-1 and TRBJ2-2, with 9 bases fitting TRBD1. The germline V gene encodes CDR1 SGHRS and CDR2 YFSETQ. The CDR3 covers 17 residues. V was pared by 4 bases and J by 4 bases, with 11 bases of the junction left unmatched. CDR3 loop: CASSRGQGMWGTGELFF. CDR3 nucleotide sequence: TGCGCCAGCAGCCGTGGACAGGGGATGTGGGGCACCGGGGAGCTGTTTTTT.